This T cell receptor beta chain derives from a study of cytomegalovirus exposure and HLA in healthy donors. PCR employed 60 Vbeta and 13 Jbeta primers. Produced via immunoSEQ multiplex PCR; TCRdb's table is partial and in-frame only. This table holds 90,000 to 120,000 clones, about 81% found once. V dropped 7 bases and J dropped 4 bases, with 13 bases sitting between them. The CDR3 extends over 13 amino acids. Germline CDR1 reads LNHDA; CDR2 reads SQIVND (reference sequence). Study-level points and caveats: Most observed TCR sequences were rare, whereas some public TCRs were detected in many donors.

Turning to this clone: Its antigen is as yet unknown.

The receptor was derived from a man aged 25 to 40 in good health and CMV-seropositive. The sequenced sample consisted of PBMCs. V gene TRBV19 combines with J gene TRBJ1-2; D unclear. The CDR3 DNA reads as TGTGCCAGTATTCTGGCGCACAGCTATGGCTACACCTTC. It encodes CASILAHSYGYTF.